Presented here are 23 T cell receptor beta chains from one specimen sequenced in a study of human T cells and chemical hapten exposure. Time point in this sample: patch test 3, about 24 weeks after DPC sensitization. Treatment meaning: therapeutic diphenylcyclopropenone sensitization with weekly scalp DPC. TCRdb used MiXCR to reprocess the RACE reads, holding one entry per CDR3 protein. Seen here are fewer than 100,000 distinct CDR3 sequences, about a tenth observed once, and the top ten hold about 1%. Specimen: whole blood, collected in connection with sensitization to the hapten diphenylcyclopropenone (DPC). The receptor set was obtained from a woman aged 25 to 39 with alopecia areata. Some clones in this sample may be carry-over from other donors' samples.

The rearrangement uses TRBV29-1 and TRBJ2-3; TRBD2 matches at 9 bases. The V segment lost 4 bases and the J segment 2 bases; nucleotides outside the gene matches: 7. Germline V gene lookup returns CDR1 SQVTM and CDR2 ANQGSEA. This CDR3 comprises 15 residues. The CDR3 DNA reads as TGCAGCGTTGCCCCAGCGGGAGGAAACACAGATACGCAGTATTTT. This gives the protein CSVAPAGGNTDTQYF.

This clonotype has ten or more counts. The chain joins TRBV7-9 to TRBJ2-1; a possible D gene is TRBD1 (7 bases). V lost 5 bases to trimming and J lost 7 bases, with 18 bases between them. The CDR3 is 15 residues long. Germline V gene sequence: CDR1 SEHNR, CDR2 FQNEAQ (reference sequence). The CDR3 sequence: CASSPRGDKKNEQFF. The CDR3 coding sequence is TGTGCCAGCAGCCCCAGGGGGGATAAGAAAAATGAGCAGTTCTTC.

The chain uses TRBV19 and TRBJ2-1; 13 bases agree with TRBD2. Trimming cost V 5 bases and J 6 bases; bases outside gene matches: 4. CDR1 LNHDA and CDR2 SQIVND come from the germline V gene (reference sequence). The CDR3 sequence is 15 residues long. Written as DNA, the CDR3 is TGTGCCAGTAGTCTACGACTAGCGGGAGGCAATGAGCAGTTCTTC. Translation: CASSLRLAGGNEQFF. Full variable domain (remainder filled in from reference TRBV19 and TRBJ2-1): DGGITQSPKYLFRKEGQNVTLSCEQNLNHDAMYWYRQDPGQGLRLIYYSQIVNDFQKGDIAEGYSVSREKKESFPLTVTSAQKNPTAFYLCASSLRLAGGNEQFFGPGTRLTVL.

The rearrangement uses TRBV9 and TRBJ2-7; D is possibly TRBD1 (5 bases). Germline CDR1 reads SGDLS; CDR2 reads YYNGEE. This CDR3 is built from 14 residues. The V end lost 4 bases, the J end lost 3 bases, and 14 bases lay between the germline ends. The DNA for the CDR3 is TGTGCCAGCAGCCCGGACGTCACAGGCTACGAGCAGTACTTC. Encoded protein: CASSPDVTGYEQYF.

The rearrangement uses TRBV20-1 and TRBJ1-2; 8 bases agree with TRBD1. CDR3 length equals 14 residues. The J segment lost 4 bases and the V segment lost 6 bases, leaving 10 bases of the junction unmatched. Germline CDR1 and CDR2: DFQATT and SNEGSKA (reference sequence). The CDR3 nucleotides are TGCAGTGCAGACACCACAGGGGGGCGCTATGGCTACACCTTC. Its translation is CSADTTGGRYGYTF.

This clonotype was observed many times. The chain recombines TRBV2 with TRBJ2-3; perhaps TRBD1 as D (6 bases). V lost 1 base to trimming and J lost 0 bases, with 20 bases between them. The length of the CDR3 is 19 residues. Germline CDR1 is SNHLY and CDR2 is FYNNEI. The CDR3 here is CASSEVRGIGGLSTDTQYF. Written as DNA, the CDR3 is TGTGCCAGCAGTGAAGTGAGGGGGATTGGCGGGTTGAGCACAGATACGCAGTATTTT.

There are many counts of this clonotype. The chain uses TRBV11-2 and TRBJ2-3; unclear D gene. V gave up 0 bases and J gave up 2 bases, with 12 bases separating them. This CDR3 region has 16 residues. Germline loops: CDR1 SGHAT, CDR2 FQNNGV. CDR3 sequence (DNA): TGTGCCAGCAGCTTAGAGGTGGCTCCACCCACAGATACGCAGTATTTT. This gives the protein CASSLEVAPPTDTQYF. Full variable domain (missing parts from reference TRBV11-2 and TRBJ2-3): EAGVAQSPRYKIIEKRQSVAFWCNPISGHATLYWYQQILGQGPKLLIQFQNNGVVDDSQLPKDRFSAERLKGVDSTLKIQPAKLEDSAVYLCASSLEVAPPTDTQYFGPGTRLTVL.

This clonotype occurred many times. The chain couples TRBV20-1 to TRBJ2-5; tentative D call: TRBD1 (5 bases). Looked up from germline, CDR1 is DFQATT and CDR2 is SNEGSKA (reference sequence). The CDR3 extends over 13 amino acids. V was clipped by 0 bases and J by 5 bases, with 10 bases between them. The CDR3 protein is CSARDRTSETQYF. The CDR3 nucleotides read TGCAGTGCTAGAGATAGGACATCCGAGACCCAGTACTTC.

The V call is TRBV12-3 or TRBV12-4, the J call TRBJ2-3; the match to TRBD2 covers 8 bases. V shed 4 bases, J shed 0 bases, and the junction held 9 bases outside the gene matches. CDR3 length: 17 residues. CDR3: CASSSGTGGLSTDTQYF. In DNA form, the CDR3 reads TGTGCCAGCAGTTCGGGTACGGGGGGGCTAAGCACAGATACGCAGTATTTT.

This clonotype was seen more than once but under ten times. The rearrangement links TRBV28 to TRBJ1-4, with D possibly TRBD1 on 5 matching bases. Trimming stripped 4 bases from V and 0 bases from J, with 18 bases between. The germline CDR1 and CDR2 sequences are MDHEN and SYDVKM. The CDR3 covers 18 residues. CDR3 amino acids: CASSSTWDGPATNEKLFF. The CDR3 region has the DNA TGTGCCAGCAGTTCCACCTGGGACGGCCCTGCAACTAATGAAAAACTGTTTTTT.

V usage is TRBV5-1 and J usage is TRBJ1-1; no firm D call. The CDR3 is made up of 14 amino acids. V was cut by 0 bases and J by 0 bases, with 6 bases left in between. CDR1 and CDR2 from the germline V gene are SGHRS and YFSETQ. Here the CDR3 reads CASSLAALNTEAFF. The CDR3 region has the DNA TGCGCCAGCAGCTTGGCCGCCTTGAACACTGAAGCTTTCTTT.

At least ten counts were recorded for this clonotype. At one of its ends the junction is not consistent with the germline gene, which may arise from a read error. V usage is TRBV18 and J usage is TRBJ1-1, with a weak D call TRBD1 (5 bases). This CDR3 contains 15 residues. Per germline, CDR1 KGHSH and CDR2 LQKENI. The CDR3 DNA reads as TGTGCCAGCTCACCACCCGCAGGGCGGAACGCTGAAGCTTTCTTT. Protein sequence: CASSPPAGRNAEAFF. The whole variable domain, filled in from reference TRBV18 and TRBJ1-1, reads NAGVMQNPRHLVRRRGQEARLRCSPMKGHSHVYWYRQLPEEGLKFMVYLQKENIIDESGMPKERFSAEFPKEGPSILRIQQVVRGDSAAYFCASSPPAGRNAEAFFGQGTRLTVV.

This clonotype was picked up many times. The V gene is TRBV28, the J gene TRBJ2-7; D gene unclear. Germline V gene data show CDR1 as MDHEN and CDR2 as SYDVKM. The CDR3 extends over 12 amino acids. V was pared by 4 bases and J by 5 bases, with 9 bases between. The CDR3 reads CASSSPLNEQYF. The CDR3 DNA reads as TGTGCCAGCAGTTCCCCCCTCAACGAGCAGTACTTC.

The chain links TRBV7-2 to TRBJ1-1; no reliable D call. The germline CDR1 and CDR2 sequences are SGHTA and FQGNSA. The length of the CDR3 is 13 residues. V gave up 2 bases and J gave up 3 bases, with 7 bases separating them. CDR3 region: CASSLLWDTEAFF. The CDR3 DNA sequence: TGTGCCAGCAGCTTATTATGGGACACTGAAGCTTTCTTT.

This clonotype was seen ten or more times. The V and J genes are TRBV30 and TRBJ1-2; 9 bases are shared with TRBD1. With 3 bases clipped from V and 5 bases from J, the junction kept 4 bases outside the gene matches. This CDR3 is 13 amino acids long. Germline V gene data show CDR1 as GTSNPN and CDR2 as SVGIG (reference sequence). The CDR3 nucleotides are TGTGCCTGGAGGGACAGGGGAGGATATGGCTACACCTTC. Translating it yields CAWRDRGGYGYTF.

This clonotype was observed at least ten times. Here the CDR3 DNA reads TGTGCCAGCAGCTTAGTATTTGCGAACACTGAAGCTTTCTTT. Amino acid sequence: CASSLVFANTEAFF. The rearrangement uses TRBV13 and TRBJ1-1; D not resolved. Per germline, CDR1 PRHDT and CDR2 FYEKMQ (reference sequence). The CDR3 covers 14 residues. The V gene lost 1 base and the J gene lost 1 base, with 7 bases spanning the gap. Full variable domain (missing parts from reference TRBV13 and TRBJ1-1): AAGVIQSPRHLIKEKRETATLKCYPIPRHDTVYWYQQGPGQDPQFLISFYEKMQSDKGSIPDRFSAQQFSDYHSELNMSSLELGDSALYFCASSLVFANTEAFFGQGTRLTVV.

This clonotype was recorded at least ten times. The chain employs TRBV6-1 and TRBJ2-3; a weak D match, TRBD2 (7 bases). The germline V gene encodes CDR1 MNHNS and CDR2 SASEGT. V gave up 5 bases and J gave up 4 bases, with 16 bases separating them. This CDR3 is built from 15 residues. This CDR3 is CASSWGGAGPDTQYF. CDR3 nucleotide sequence: TGTGCCAGCAGTTGGGGGGGCGCGGGACCAGATACGCAGTATTTT.

This sequence joins TRBV5-1 and TRBJ1-4; TRBD1 might be the D (6 bases). The germline V gene has CDR1 SGHRS and CDR2 YFSETQ. The CDR3 covers 15 residues. The V gene lost 5 bases and the J gene lost 4 bases, with 15 bases spanning the gap. CDR3 protein: CASRRDDRNNEKLFF. The CDR3 nucleotides are TGCGCCAGCAGACGTGACGACAGGAATAATGAAAAACTGTTTTTT.

Only a few counts were recorded for this clonotype. The CDR3, as DNA: TGTGCCAGCAGGGTAGCGGGACTCCAAGAGACCCAGTACTTC. Protein: CASRVAGLQETQYF. The V call is TRBV12-3 or TRBV12-4, the J call TRBJ2-5, with 8 nucleotides matching TRBD2. This CDR3 contains 14 residues. V shed 6 bases, J shed 1 base, and the junction held 4 bases outside the gene matches.

This chain connects TRBV7-2 to TRBJ1-5, with D possibly TRBD1 on 5 matching bases. Germline V CDR1 and CDR2: SGHTA, FQGNSA. Trimming pared 5 bases from V and 5 bases from J, leaving 19 bases between. The CDR3 loop spans 16 amino acids. The CDR3 reads CASSPRAGRADQPQHF. Written as DNA, the CDR3 is TGTGCCAGCAGCCCTAGGGCGGGCAGGGCCGATCAGCCCCAGCATTTT.

This clonotype has a count of ten or more. The rearrangement joins TRBV19 to TRBJ2-7; 7 bases fit TRBD1. Unmatched junction bases numbered 10, after V lost 5 bases and J lost 3 bases. This CDR3 has 15 amino acids. In germline, CDR1 is LNHDA, CDR2 SQIVND (reference sequence). The CDR3 loop is CASSPPGTALYEQYF. CDR3 DNA: TGTGCCAGTAGTCCTCCCGGGACAGCCCTCTACGAGCAGTACTTC.

This clonotype was seen at least ten times. V and J are TRBV27 and TRBJ1-6, with D perhaps matching TRBD1 (6 bases). Germline CDR1 is MNHEY and CDR2 is SMNVEV (reference sequence). The CDR3 is 14 residues long. The ends were cut back, 1 base at V and 10 bases at J, with 11 bases in the middle. In DNA, the CDR3 is TGTGCCAGCAGTTTATACAGGGAGGGCTCACCCCTCCACTTT. This encodes CASSLYREGSPLHF.

DNA of the CDR3: TGTGCCAGCAGTTCAGGCGGATTAATCTACGAGCAGTACGTC. The encoded protein is CASSSGGLIYEQYV. V usage is TRBV28 and J usage is TRBJ2-7; D not certain. Trimming took 4 bases from V and 3 from J, leaving 13 bases between them. There are 14 residues in the CDR3. Germline CDR1 reads MDHEN; CDR2 reads SYDVKM.